These 4 T cell receptor beta chains share one sample of origin, sequenced in a study of cytomegalovirus exposure and HLA in healthy donors. With 60 Vbeta and 13 Jbeta primers, the PCR was carried out. The assay was immunoSEQ multiplex PCR, and TCRdb's table has in-frame clones only and misses some. This sample contains 35,000 to 50,000 clones. The sequenced material came from PBMCs. All receptors derive from a woman between 25 and 40 years old in good health and CMV-seropositive.

This chain joins TRBV6-1 and TRBJ1-2, with D possibly being TRBD1 (6 bases). Trimming shortened V by 6 bases and J by 4 bases, and 15 bases separated the two germline ends. Germline loops: CDR1 MNHNS, CDR2 SASEGT. The CDR3 extends over 14 amino acids. The CDR3 sequence is CASRAAGASYGYTF. The CDR3 bases are TGTGCCAGCAGAGCCGCGGGGGCGTCCTATGGCTACACCTTC.

The V gene is TRBV19, the J gene TRBJ2-3, with 13 bases that match TRBD2. V lost 6 bases and J lost 5; bases outside the gene matches: 11. The CDR3 is 17 amino acids. Germline V CDR1 and CDR2: LNHDA, SQIVND (reference sequence). The CDR3 spells CASRKLTSGGSQDTQYF. CDR3 sequence (DNA): TGTGCCAGTAGAAAACTGACTAGCGGGGGGAGTCAAGATACGCAGTATTTT.

V is TRBV5-6 and J is TRBJ2-2, with no clear D. V was clipped by 4 bases and J by 4 bases, with 20 bases between them. CDR1 and CDR2 from the germline V gene are SGHDT and YYEEEE. The CDR3 runs to 17 residues. The CDR3 coding sequence is TGTGCCAGCAGCAAGTCGGCGGCGGCGGCGGCCACCGGGGAGCTGTTTTTT. Its protein product is CASSKSAAAAATGELFF.

This sequence joins TRBV5-1 and TRBJ1-4; D is perhaps TRBD1 (6 bases). Germline lookup yields CDR1 SGHRS and CDR2 YFSETQ. The CDR3 spans 15 residues. V was clipped by 1 base and J by 4 bases, with 11 bases between them. The CDR3 loop reads CASSLPDSLNEKLFF. CDR3 nucleotides: TGCGCCAGCAGCTTGCCGGACAGCCTTAATGAAAAACTGTTTTTT.